The clone carrying this TCR beta chain was picked up a small number of times. Its matching antigen is unknown. TCRdb re-called the 5' RACE reads through MiXCR, storing one row per CDR3 protein. The profile covers roughly 440,000 distinct CDR3 sequences, with more than 15% appearing a single time and over 1% taken by the ten largest. The entry originates in a study of CD8 T cells in ankylosing spondylitis. Broader study findings: Several highly homologous variants made up a TCR beta motif, and this motif appeared characteristic of ankylosing spondylitis blood.

V was trimmed by 7 bases and J by 7 bases, leaving 17 bases between them. Germline CDR1 is SNHLY and CDR2 is FYNNEI. The length of the CDR3 is 14 residues. The source material was blood, either unsorted or a sorted T cell fraction (not recorded which). The gene calls are TRBV2 and TRBJ2-1, with a tentative D call TRBD2 (5 bases). This clonotype was sampled from a male donor with ankylosing spondylitis. The CDR3 protein is CASNPDLAQNEQFF. DNA of the CDR3: TGTGCCAGCAATCCGGACTTAGCGCAAAATGAGCAGTTCTTC.